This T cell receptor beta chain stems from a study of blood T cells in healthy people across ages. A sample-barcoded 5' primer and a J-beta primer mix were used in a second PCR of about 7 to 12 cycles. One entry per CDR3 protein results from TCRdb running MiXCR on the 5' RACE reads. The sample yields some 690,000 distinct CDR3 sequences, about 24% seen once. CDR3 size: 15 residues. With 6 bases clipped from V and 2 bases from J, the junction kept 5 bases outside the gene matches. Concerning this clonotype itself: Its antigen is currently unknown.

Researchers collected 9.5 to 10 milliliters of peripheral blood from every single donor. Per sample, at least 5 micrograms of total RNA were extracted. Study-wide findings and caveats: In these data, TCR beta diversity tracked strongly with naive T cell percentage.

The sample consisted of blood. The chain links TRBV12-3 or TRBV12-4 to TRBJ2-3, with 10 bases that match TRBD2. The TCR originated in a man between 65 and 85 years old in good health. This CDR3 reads CASSGTSVDTDTQYF. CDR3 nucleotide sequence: TGTGCCAGCAGCGGGACTAGCGTCGACACAGATACGCAGTATTTT.